Below are 30 T cell receptor beta chains sequenced from a single sample in a study of identical twins. MiXCR was run by TCRdb on the 5' RACE reads, yielding one entry per CDR3 protein. The sample holds about 240,000 distinct CDR3 sequences, about 7.5% seen once. These data were likewise used in another study, on yellow fever vaccine responses in identical twins.

The sequenced sample consisted of CD8+ T cells sorted from blood. The receptor set was obtained from a woman aged 18-29 years in good health.

This clonotype has just a few counts. V gene TRBV20-1 combines with J gene TRBJ2-3; D not certain. The CDR3 has 14 amino acids. Germline V CDR1 and CDR2: DFQATT, SNEGSKA (reference sequence). Trimming pared 6 bases from V and 2 bases from J, leaving 15 bases between. Here the CDR3 DNA reads TGCAGTGCCTCATCCCACGATTACACAGATACGCAGTATTTT. Its protein product is CSASSHDYTDTQYF.

This clonotype was counted ten times or more. The chain employs TRBV25-1 and TRBJ2-6; D unresolved. Trimming left V 8 bases short and J 2 bases short, with 7 bases between. The CDR3 spans 13 residues. CDR1 is MGHDK and CDR2 is SYGVNS in the germline V gene. CDR3 sequence reads: CASLIPGANVLTF. Written as DNA, the CDR3 is TGTGCCAGCCTTATCCCTGGGGCCAACGTCCTGACTTTC.

Points on this clonotype: A much more abundant neighbour one base away suggests this may be a read error. The rearrangement links TRBV20-1 to TRBJ2-7; D is ambiguous. The CDR3 is 15 amino acids. Germline-derived CDR1 and CDR2 are DFQATT and SNEGSKA (reference sequence). The CDR3 protein is CRARSQVSSSYEQYF. CDR3 nucleotides: TGCAGAGCTCGGTCCCAAGTCTCGAGCTCCTACGAGCAGTACTTC.

This clonotype was counted ten times or more. The chain uses TRBV19 and TRBJ2-7, with D possibly being TRBD2 (5 bases). The CDR3 consists of 13 residues. Trimming left V 8 bases short and J 2 bases short, with 13 bases between. CDR1 LNHDA and CDR2 SQIVND come from the germline V gene (reference sequence). The CDR3 sequence: CASGAAGAYEQYF. CDR3 DNA sequence: TGTGCCAGTGGCGCTGCGGGTGCCTACGAGCAGTACTTC.

This clonotype was observed at least ten times. The rearrangement joins TRBV10-3 to TRBJ2-3; a weak D match, TRBD1 (6 bases). From germline, CDR1 is ENHRY and CDR2 SYGVKD. V was cut by 3 bases and J by 4 bases, with 11 bases left in between. CDR3 size: 14 residues. CDR3 sequence (DNA): TGTGCCATCAGTGAAGGGGGACGGGCAGATACGCAGTATTTT. This codes for CAISEGGRADTQYF.

There are a few counts of this clonotype. The CDR3 here is CASLKGLLTDTQYF. The CDR3 region has the DNA TGTGCCAGTCTTAAGGGACTGCTCACAGATACGCAGTATTTT. The chain is built from TRBV11-2 and TRBJ2-3; tentative D call: TRBD2 (6 bases). The CDR3 is 14 residues long. V lost 9 bases and J 2 bases, leaving 15 bases between the germline ends. Germline CDR1 and CDR2: SGHAT and FQNNGV.

The sample holds a few counts of this clonotype. The J gene is TRBJ2-3, the V gene TRBV20-1; 12 bases map to TRBD1. The CDR3 has 18 residues. Per the germline V gene, CDR1 is DFQATT and CDR2 is SNEGSKA (reference sequence). With 3 bases clipped from V and 3 bases from J, the junction kept 13 bases outside the gene matches. The CDR3 spells CSASSYGTGGALTDTQYF. CDR3 bases: TGCAGTGCTAGTAGCTACGGGACAGGGGGCGCGTTAACAGATACGCAGTATTTT.

This clonotype was observed at least ten times. The chain combines TRBV5-1 with TRBJ2-1; no clear D gene. The CDR3 totals 12 residues. Deletions cut 5 bases from V and 5 bases from J, with 8 bases between. The germline gives CDR1 SGHRS, CDR2 YFSETQ. The CDR3 DNA reads as TGCGCCAGCAGTTGGCAGCACAATGAGCAGTTCTTC. Residues: CASSWQHNEQFF. Drawing the rest from reference TRBV5-1 and TRBJ2-1, the complete variable domain is KAGVTQTPRYLIKTRGQQVTLSCSPISGHRSVSWYQQTPGQGLQFLFEYFSETQRNKGNFPGRFSGRQFSNSRSEMNVSTLELGDSALYLCASSWQHNEQFFGPGTRLTVL.

This clonotype was seen a few times. The chain joins TRBV7-6 to TRBJ2-1; 9 positions agree with TRBD2. V was clipped by 1 base and J by 0 bases; unmatched bases: 4. Germline CDR1 SGHVS, CDR2 FNYEAQ. There are 17 residues in the CDR3. The CDR3 coding sequence is TGTGCCAGCAGCTTAGTCCCTAGCGGGGCCTCCTACAATGAGCAGTTCTTC. As protein: CASSLVPSGASYNEQFF. The whole variable domain, filled in from reference TRBV7-6 and TRBJ2-1, reads GAGVSQSPRYKVTKRGQDVALRCDPISGHVSLYWYRQALGQGPEFLTYFNYEAQQDKSGLPNDRFSAERPEGSISTLTIQRTEQRDSAMYRCASSLVPSGASYNEQFFGPGTRLTVL.

The sample holds many counts of this clonotype. V and J are TRBV12-3 or TRBV12-4 and TRBJ2-2, with D uncertain. The CDR3 covers 15 residues. Trimming pared 2 bases from V and 5 bases from J, leaving 12 bases between. This CDR3 is CASSLSPQETGELFF. CDR3 sequence (DNA): TGTGCCAGCAGTTTAAGTCCCCAAGAGACCGGGGAGCTGTTTTTT.

The chain is built from TRBV5-6 and TRBJ2-3; either TRBD1 or TRBD2 may supply D (5 bases each). Germline CDR1 reads SGHDT; CDR2 reads YYEEEE. V was trimmed by 1 base and J by 0 bases, leaving 21 bases between them. The CDR3 totals 19 residues. This CDR3 reads CASSLSAFRGEKSTDTQYF. The CDR3 nucleotides are TGTGCCAGCAGCTTGAGCGCCTTTCGAGGGGAAAAAAGCACAGATACGCAGTATTTT.

Many counts were recorded for this clonotype. The chain couples TRBV7-6 to TRBJ2-7; unclear D gene. Germline V gives CDR1 SGHVS, CDR2 FNYEAQ. The CDR3 has 13 residues. V lost 6 bases and J 0 bases, leaving 9 bases between the germline ends. The CDR3 region has the DNA TGTGCCAGCAGTCCCGGCCCCTCCTACGAGCAGTACTTC. Encoded protein: CASSPGPSYEQYF.

The table lists this clonotype with a few counts. The V call is TRBV7-3, the J call TRBJ2-1, with 8 bases matching TRBD2. The ends lost 8 bases at V and 0 bases at J; junction bases unmatched: 18. Germline CDR1 and CDR2: SGHTA and FQGTGA. The CDR3 runs to 19 residues. For the CDR3, the DNA is TGTGCCAGCGGGGGTATGGCGGGAGGTCCCTTTAACTCCTACAATGAGCAGTTCTTC. This codes for CASGGMAGGPFNSYNEQFF.

This clonotype appeared many times. J is TRBJ1-1 and V is TRBV7-8; D ambiguous. The ends were cut back, 7 bases at V and 6 bases at J, with 15 bases in the middle. This CDR3 has 13 amino acids. The germline V gene has CDR1 SGHVS and CDR2 FQNEAQ. This CDR3 is CASKSGDSAEAFF. CDR3 nucleotides: TGTGCCAGCAAGTCTGGAGATTCGGCTGAAGCTTTCTTT.

This clonotype appeared a few times. The chain uses TRBV7-6 and TRBJ1-3; no firm D call. V lost 5 bases and J lost 0, with 11 bases in between. CDR1 and CDR2 from the germline V gene are SGHVS and FNYEAQ. The CDR3 consists of 15 residues. The CDR3 DNA follows: TGTGCCAGCAGCCTCGGGTTTGGCTCTGGAAACACCATATATTTT. This gives the protein CASSLGFGSGNTIYF. The full variable domain, rest sourced from reference TRBV7-6 and TRBJ1-3, is GAGVSQSPRYKVTKRGQDVALRCDPISGHVSLYWYRQALGQGPEFLTYFNYEAQQDKSGLPNDRFSAERPEGSISTLTIQRTEQRDSAMYRCASSLGFGSGNTIYFGEGSWLTVV.

This chain connects TRBV4-2 to TRBJ2-1, with TRBD2 as a possible D gene (6 bases). V was clipped by 4 bases and J by 0 bases, with 13 bases between them. The germline V gene has CDR1 LGHNA and CDR2 YNFKEQ. This CDR3 is 16 amino acids long. The CDR3 region is CASSRLQEGSYNEQFF. As DNA, the CDR3 is TGTGCCAGCAGCCGTCTACAGGAGGGCTCCTACAATGAGCAGTTCTTC.

In this sample, this clonotype turned up a few times. The J gene is TRBJ1-4, the V gene TRBV27; D ambiguous. V was pared by 7 bases and J by 4 bases, with 10 bases between. This CDR3 region has 13 residues. Germline lookup yields CDR1 MNHEY and CDR2 SMNVEV (reference sequence). As DNA, the CDR3 is TGTGCCAGCAAAGGCTTGGTTAATGAAAAACTGTTTTTT. Its protein is CASKGLVNEKLFF.

This clonotype has only a few counts. This chain joins TRBV12-3 or TRBV12-4 and TRBJ1-3; D uncertain. V was trimmed by 3 bases and J by 0 bases, leaving 12 bases between them. There are 16 residues in the CDR3. The CDR3, as DNA: TGTGCCAGCAGTTTCCCGGATCTAACCTCTGGAAACACCATATATTTT. Protein: CASSFPDLTSGNTIYF.

Many counts were recorded for this clonotype. This rearrangement joins TRBV24-1 to TRBJ2-5; the D is unclear. Germline assignment: CDR1 KGHDR and CDR2 SFDVKD. V was clipped by 3 bases and J by 3 bases, with 4 bases between them. CDR3 length: 12 amino acids. Here the CDR3 reads CATSDVKETQYF. CDR3 in DNA: TGTGCCACCAGTGATGTCAAAGAGACCCAGTACTTC.

This clonotype has a handful of counts. J is TRBJ2-7 and V is TRBV7-8; no clear D. The CDR3 is made up of 13 amino acids. Trimming took off 1 base at V and 4 bases at J, with 8 bases between the two ends. CDR1 and CDR2 from the germline V gene are SGHVS and FQNEAQ. CDR3 DNA: TGTGCCAGCAGCTTAGGGGTGGAGTACGAGCAGTACTTC. It codes for CASSLGVEYEQYF.

This clonotype has a handful of counts. The V and J genes are TRBV21-1 and TRBJ2-7; the listed D gene, TRBD2, was not tested against the DNA. TRBV21-1 is given as a pseudogene. There are 11 residues in the CDR3. CDR3 region: CASSAGLRQYV. In nucleotides, the CDR3 is TGTGCCAGCAGCGCGGGCTTGAGGCAGTACGTC.

The genes are TRBV7-8 and TRBJ2-7; the D is unclear. The germline gives CDR1 SGHVS, CDR2 FQNEAQ. Trimming pared 4 bases from V and 3 bases from J, leaving 10 bases between. This CDR3 has 13 residues. CDR3 amino acids: CASSSDQSYEQYF. For the CDR3, the DNA is TGTGCCAGCAGCTCCGACCAGAGCTACGAGCAGTACTTC.

The J gene is TRBJ1-5, the V gene TRBV27, with no clear D. The V end was cut by 8 bases, the J end by 2 bases, with 10 bases between. Germline V gives CDR1 MNHEY, CDR2 SMNVEV (reference sequence). This CDR3 comprises 13 residues. The CDR3, as DNA: TGTGCCAGCGGCCCCCGAGGCAATCAGCCCCAGCATTTT. It yields the protein CASGPRGNQPQHF.

In its sample, this clonotype was seen a few times. Here the CDR3 DNA reads TGCGCCAGCAGCCAAGAAACTAGGTCCGGGGAGCTGTTTTTT. Protein sequence: CASSQETRSGELFF. The rearrangement joins TRBV4-1 to TRBJ2-2; D possibly corresponds to TRBD2 (5 bases). Per germline, CDR1 MGHRA and CDR2 YSYEKL. The CDR3 consists of 14 residues. V was trimmed by 0 bases and J by 6 bases, leaving 8 bases between them.

The chain carries TRBV7-9 and TRBJ2-1, with D perhaps given as TRBD1 or TRBD2 (5 bases each). V lost 2 bases, J lost 2 bases, and 10 bases lay in between. Germline values: CDR1 SEHNR, CDR2 FQNEAQ (reference sequence). The CDR3 totals 15 residues. The CDR3 DNA is TGTGCCAGCAGCTTAATTACGGGGCCCTACAATGAGCAGTTCTTC. It is translated as CASSLITGPYNEQFF.

This chain uses TRBV12-3 or TRBV12-4 with TRBJ1-4, with 8 bases fitting TRBD1. The CDR3 is 14 amino acids. The V gene end was trimmed by 2 bases and the J gene end by 8 bases; junction bases not matched to a gene: 4. The CDR3 region is CASSLFGTGEKLFF. CDR3 DNA: TGTGCCAGCAGTTTATTCGGGACAGGCGAAAAACTGTTTTTT.

This clonotype was observed a few times. V and J are TRBV10-3 and TRBJ2-7; 10 bases are a match to TRBD1. Germline CDR1 reads ENHRY; CDR2 reads SYGVKD. Trimming took 2 bases from V and 5 from J; bases not matched to a gene: 12. This CDR3 has 17 residues. CDR3 amino acids: CAISEKDRGADANEQYF. As DNA, the CDR3 is TGTGCCATCAGTGAGAAGGACAGGGGGGCCGATGCTAACGAGCAGTACTTC.

There are a few counts of this clonotype. V usage is TRBV12-3 or TRBV12-4 and J usage is TRBJ2-1; TRBD1 agrees at 9 bases. Trimming removed 2 bases from V and 7 bases from J; junction bases left unmatched: 3. This CDR3 is 14 amino acids long. The chain's CDR3 is CASSLLQGANEQFF. The CDR3 nucleotides read TGTGCCAGCAGTTTACTACAGGGGGCTAATGAGCAGTTCTTC.

The CDR3 loop reads CASSLEGNYNEQFF. The DNA for the CDR3 is TGTGCCAGCAGCTTAGAGGGGAACTACAATGAGCAGTTCTTC. This rearrangement joins TRBV7-8 to TRBJ2-1; D is possibly TRBD1 (5 bases). The CDR3 is 14 residues long. V was trimmed by 1 base and J by 3 bases, leaving 7 bases between them. Germline V CDR1 and CDR2: SGHVS, FQNEAQ.

This clonotype has only a few counts. This chain links TRBV2 with TRBJ2-7; 8 bases align to TRBD1. CDR1 is SNHLY, CDR2 FYNNEI, per germline. The CDR3 sequence is 14 residues long. Trimming at V came to 11 bases and at J to 3 bases, leaving 12 bases not matched to a gene. Written as DNA, the CDR3 is TGTGCCTGGAAAGACAGGGGAAGGATCTACGAGCAGTACTTC. It yields the protein CAWKDRGRIYEQYF.